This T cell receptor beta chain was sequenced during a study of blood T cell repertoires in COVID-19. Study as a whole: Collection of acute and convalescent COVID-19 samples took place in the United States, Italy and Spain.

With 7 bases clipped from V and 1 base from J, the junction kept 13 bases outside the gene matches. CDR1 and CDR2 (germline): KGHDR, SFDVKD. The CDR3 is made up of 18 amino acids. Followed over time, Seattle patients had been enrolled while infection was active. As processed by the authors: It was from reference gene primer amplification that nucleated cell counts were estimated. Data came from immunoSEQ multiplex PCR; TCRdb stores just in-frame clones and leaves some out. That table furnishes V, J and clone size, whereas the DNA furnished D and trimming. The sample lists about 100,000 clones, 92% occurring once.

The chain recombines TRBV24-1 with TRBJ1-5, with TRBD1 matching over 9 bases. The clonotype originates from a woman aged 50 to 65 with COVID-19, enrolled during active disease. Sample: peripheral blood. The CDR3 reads CATSIGTGKGKSNQPQHF. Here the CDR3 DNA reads TGTGCCACCAGCATTGGGACAGGGAAGGGGAAGAGCAATCAGCCCCAGCATTTT.